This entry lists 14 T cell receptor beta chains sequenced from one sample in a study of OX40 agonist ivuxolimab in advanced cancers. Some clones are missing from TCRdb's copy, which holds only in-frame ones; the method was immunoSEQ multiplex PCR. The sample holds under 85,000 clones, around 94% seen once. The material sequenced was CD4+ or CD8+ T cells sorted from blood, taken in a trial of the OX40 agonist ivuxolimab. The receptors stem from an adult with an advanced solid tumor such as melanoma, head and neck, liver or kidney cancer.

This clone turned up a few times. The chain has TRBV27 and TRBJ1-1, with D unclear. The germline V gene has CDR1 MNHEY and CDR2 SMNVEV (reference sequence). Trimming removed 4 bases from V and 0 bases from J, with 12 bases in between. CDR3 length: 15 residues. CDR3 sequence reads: CASSSVGRMNTEAFF. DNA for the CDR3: TGTGCCAGCAGTTCGGTCGGACGGATGAACACTGAAGCTTTCTTT.

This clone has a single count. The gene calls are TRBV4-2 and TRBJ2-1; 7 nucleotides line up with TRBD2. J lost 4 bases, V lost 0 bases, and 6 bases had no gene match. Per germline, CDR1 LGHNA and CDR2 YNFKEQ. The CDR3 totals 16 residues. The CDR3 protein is CASSQEPSGTYNEQFF. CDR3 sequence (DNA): TGTGCCAGCAGCCAAGAGCCGAGCGGGACGTACAATGAGCAGTTCTTC.

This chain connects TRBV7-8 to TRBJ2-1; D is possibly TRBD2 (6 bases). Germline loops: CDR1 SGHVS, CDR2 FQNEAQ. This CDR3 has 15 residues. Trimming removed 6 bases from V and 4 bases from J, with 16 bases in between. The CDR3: CASRPPGLTYNEQFF. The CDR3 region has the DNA TGTGCCAGCAGACCACCGGGACTCACATACAATGAGCAGTTCTTC. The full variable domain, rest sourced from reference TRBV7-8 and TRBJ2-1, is GAGVSQSPRYKVAKRGQDVALRCDPISGHVSLFWYQQALGQGPEFLTYFQNEAQLDKSGLPSDRFFAERPEGSVSTLKIQRTQQEDSAVYLCASRPPGLTYNEQFFGPGTRLTVL.

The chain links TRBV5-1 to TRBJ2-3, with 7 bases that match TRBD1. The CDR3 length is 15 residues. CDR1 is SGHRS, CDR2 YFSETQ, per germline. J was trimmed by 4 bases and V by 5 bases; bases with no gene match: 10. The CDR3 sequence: CASRSGRGRADTQYF. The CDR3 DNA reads TGCGCCAGCAGGTCCGGTAGGGGGCGAGCAGATACGCAGTATTTT.

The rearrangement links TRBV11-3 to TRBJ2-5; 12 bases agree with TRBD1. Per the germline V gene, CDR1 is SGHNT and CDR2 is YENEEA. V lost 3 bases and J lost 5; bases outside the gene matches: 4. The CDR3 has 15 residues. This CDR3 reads CASSLGTGGEETQYF. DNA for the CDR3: TGTGCCAGCAGCTTGGGGACAGGGGGCGAGGAGACCCAGTACTTC.

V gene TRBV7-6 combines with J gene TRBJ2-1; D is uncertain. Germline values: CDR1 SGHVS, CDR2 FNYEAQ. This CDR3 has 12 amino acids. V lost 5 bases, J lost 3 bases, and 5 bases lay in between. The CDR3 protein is CASSPNYNEQFF. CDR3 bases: TGTGCCAGCAGCCCTAACTACAATGAGCAGTTCTTC.

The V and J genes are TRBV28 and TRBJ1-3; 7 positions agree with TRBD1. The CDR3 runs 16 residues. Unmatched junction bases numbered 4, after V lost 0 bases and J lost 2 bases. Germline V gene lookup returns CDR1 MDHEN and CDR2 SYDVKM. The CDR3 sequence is CASSLWTGTAGNTIYF. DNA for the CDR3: TGTGCCAGCAGTTTATGGACAGGGACGGCTGGAAACACCATATATTTT.

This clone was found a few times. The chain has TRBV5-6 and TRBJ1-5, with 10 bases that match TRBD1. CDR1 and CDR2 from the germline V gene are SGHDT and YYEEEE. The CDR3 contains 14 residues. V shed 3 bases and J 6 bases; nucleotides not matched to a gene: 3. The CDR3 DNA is TGTGCCAGCAGCTCGAGGACAGGGGGTCAGCCCCAGCATTTT. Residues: CASSSRTGGQPQHF.

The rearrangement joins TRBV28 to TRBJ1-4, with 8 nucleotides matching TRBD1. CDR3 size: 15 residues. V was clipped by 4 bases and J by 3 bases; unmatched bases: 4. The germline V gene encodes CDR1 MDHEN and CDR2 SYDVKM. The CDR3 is CASSSGGAANEKLFF. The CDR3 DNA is TGTGCCAGCAGTTCAGGGGGCGCAGCTAATGAAAAACTGTTTTTT.

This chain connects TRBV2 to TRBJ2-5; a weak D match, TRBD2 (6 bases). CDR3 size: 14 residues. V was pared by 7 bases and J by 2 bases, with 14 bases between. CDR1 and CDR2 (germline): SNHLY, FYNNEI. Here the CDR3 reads CASTRDWRQETQYF. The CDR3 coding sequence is TGTGCCAGCACCCGGGACTGGCGGCAAGAGACCCAGTACTTC.

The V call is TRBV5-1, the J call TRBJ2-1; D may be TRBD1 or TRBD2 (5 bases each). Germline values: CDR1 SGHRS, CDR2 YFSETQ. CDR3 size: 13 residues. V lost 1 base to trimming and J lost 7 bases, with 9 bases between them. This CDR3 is CASSLFWGNEQFF. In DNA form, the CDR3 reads TGCGCCAGCAGCTTGTTCTGGGGGAATGAGCAGTTCTTC.

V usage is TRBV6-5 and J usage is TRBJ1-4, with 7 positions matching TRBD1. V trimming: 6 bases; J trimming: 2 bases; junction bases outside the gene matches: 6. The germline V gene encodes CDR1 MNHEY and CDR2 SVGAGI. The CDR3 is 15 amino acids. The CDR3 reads CASSWGTDTNEKLFF. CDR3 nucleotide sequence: TGTGCCAGCAGCTGGGGGACAGACACTAATGAAAAACTGTTTTTT.

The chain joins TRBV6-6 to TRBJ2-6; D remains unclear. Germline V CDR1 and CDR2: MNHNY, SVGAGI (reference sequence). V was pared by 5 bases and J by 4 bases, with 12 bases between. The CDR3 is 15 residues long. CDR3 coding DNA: TGTGCCAGCAGTACCGCTCCCGTGGGGGCCAACGTCCTGACTTTC. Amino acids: CASSTAPVGANVLTF.

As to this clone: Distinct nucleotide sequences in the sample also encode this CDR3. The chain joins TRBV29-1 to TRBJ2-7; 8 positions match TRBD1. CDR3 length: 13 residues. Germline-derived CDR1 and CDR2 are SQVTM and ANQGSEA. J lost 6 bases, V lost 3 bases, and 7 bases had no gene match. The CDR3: CSVDGQGGAEQYF. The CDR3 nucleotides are TGCAGCGTTGATGGACAGGGCGGGGCCGAGCAGTACTTC.